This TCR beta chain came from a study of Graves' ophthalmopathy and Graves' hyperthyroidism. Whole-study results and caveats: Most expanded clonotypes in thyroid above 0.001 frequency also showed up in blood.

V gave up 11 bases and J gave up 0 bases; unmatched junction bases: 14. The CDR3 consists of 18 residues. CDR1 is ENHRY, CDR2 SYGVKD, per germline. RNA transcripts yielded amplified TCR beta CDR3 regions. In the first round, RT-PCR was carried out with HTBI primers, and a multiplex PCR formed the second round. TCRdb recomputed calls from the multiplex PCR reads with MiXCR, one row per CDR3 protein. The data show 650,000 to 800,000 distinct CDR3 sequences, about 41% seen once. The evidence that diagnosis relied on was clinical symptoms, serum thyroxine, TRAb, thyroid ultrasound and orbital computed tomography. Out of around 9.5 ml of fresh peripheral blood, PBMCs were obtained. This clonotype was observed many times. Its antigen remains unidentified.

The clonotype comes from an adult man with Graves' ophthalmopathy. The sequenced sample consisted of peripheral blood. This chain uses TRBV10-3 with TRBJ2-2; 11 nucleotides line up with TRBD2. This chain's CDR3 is CAAQLGTSGNSNTGELFF. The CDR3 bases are TGTGCCGCCCAGCTCGGGACTAGCGGAAACTCGAACACCGGGGAGCTGTTTTTT.